The source of this TCR beta chain is a study of T cell responses to AZD1222 COVID-19 vaccine. This clone was counted once. The repertoire was sequenced with immunoSEQ multiplex PCR; TCRdb's copy has only in-frame clones and lacks some. This sample carries more than 100,000 clones, 70% to 90% of them seen once, and the ten largest clones take 7% to 8%. Sequenced material: peripheral blood, taken on day 0 of AZD1222 vaccination. The sequence was collected from an adult in good health.

The CDR3 bases are TGTGCCAGCACCGCCGGGAGCGGGAGCTACTACGAGCAGTACTTC. Translated, it gives CASTAGSGSYYEQYF. The rearrangement uses TRBV6-6 and TRBJ2-7, with 8 nucleotides matching TRBD2. The J segment lost 3 bases and the V segment lost 7 bases, leaving 11 bases of the junction unmatched. Germline V lookup: CDR1 MNHNY, CDR2 SVGAGI (reference sequence). This CDR3 is 15 amino acids long.